This note documents a single T cell receptor (beta chain) sequence. The record originates from a study of blood T cell repertoires in COVID-19. Study-wide background: The analysed material was cDNA or gDNA that came from T cells, B-cell-depleted T cells, or PBMCs.

This CDR3 region has 16 residues. Germline CDR1 is MGHRA and CDR2 is YSYEKL. The V end lost 1 base, the J end lost 7 bases, and 14 bases lay between the germline ends. Assay used: immunoSEQ multiplex PCR; TCRdb lists only in-frame clones, some missing. Of under 100,000 clones in the sample, 89% were seen once. Input material: peripheral blood. This receptor was taken from a woman in her 70s with acute or convalescent COVID-19. V usage is TRBV4-1 and J usage is TRBJ1-6; maybe TRBD1 (6 bases). The chain's CDR3 is CASSQAATGQNSPLHF. In DNA, the CDR3 is TGCGCCAGCAGCCAAGCGGCGACAGGCCAAAATTCACCCCTCCACTTT.